Included here is one T cell receptor beta chain sequence, with context. Its matching antigen is unknown. Only in-frame clones appear in the TCRdb table, and some are missing; sequencing was by immunoSEQ multiplex PCR. The data show tens of thousands of clones, with roughly 82% seen just once and 8.7% held by the top ten. This CDR3 contains 13 residues. Trimming removed 7 bases from V and 2 bases from J, with 10 bases in between. Germline V gene data show CDR1 as KGHSY and CDR2 as FQNENV. The data were obtained in a study of T cell responses to AZD1222 COVID-19 vaccine. Regarding the study as a whole: Reportedly, nearly half of unique spike TCRs recognized epitopes outside B.1.351/B.1.1.7 mutations. The span of vaccine-associated CD4 TCRs extended across spike, with dominance at 160-218 and 743-854. Repertoire sampling occurred only after the peak T cell response.

The chain uses TRBV16 and TRBJ2-3; D is unclear. Sequences were derived from peripheral blood, sampled on day 0 of AZD1222 vaccination. The sequence derives from an adult in good health. The CDR3 here is CASTGRLTDTQYF. The CDR3 DNA reads as TGTGCCAGCACCGGCAGACTCACAGATACGCAGTATTTT.